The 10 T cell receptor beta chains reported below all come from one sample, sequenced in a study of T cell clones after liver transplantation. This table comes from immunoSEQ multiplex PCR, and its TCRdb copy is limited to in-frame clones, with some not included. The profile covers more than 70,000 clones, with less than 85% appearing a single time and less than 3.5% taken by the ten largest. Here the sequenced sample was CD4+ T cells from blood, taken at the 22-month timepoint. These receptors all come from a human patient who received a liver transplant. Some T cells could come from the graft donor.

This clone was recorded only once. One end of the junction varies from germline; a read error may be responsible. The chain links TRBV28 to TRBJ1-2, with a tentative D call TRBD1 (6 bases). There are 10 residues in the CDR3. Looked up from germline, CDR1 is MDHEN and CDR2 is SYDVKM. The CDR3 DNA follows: TGTGCCAGCAGTGGGGGACAACCGGAGTTC. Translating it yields CASSGGQPEF.

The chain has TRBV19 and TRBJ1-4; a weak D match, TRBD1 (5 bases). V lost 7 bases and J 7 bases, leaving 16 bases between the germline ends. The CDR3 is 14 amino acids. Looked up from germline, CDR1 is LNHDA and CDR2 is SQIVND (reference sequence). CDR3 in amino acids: CASNTGGGTEKLFF. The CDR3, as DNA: TGTGCCAGTAATACCGGTGGAGGGACTGAAAAACTGTTTTTT.

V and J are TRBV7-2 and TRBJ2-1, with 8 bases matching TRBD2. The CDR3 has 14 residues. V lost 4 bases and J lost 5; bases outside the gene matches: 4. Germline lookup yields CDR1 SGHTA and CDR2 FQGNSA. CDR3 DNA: TGTGCCAGCAGCTGGGGACTAGTAGACAATGAGCAGTTCTTC. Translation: CASSWGLVDNEQFF.

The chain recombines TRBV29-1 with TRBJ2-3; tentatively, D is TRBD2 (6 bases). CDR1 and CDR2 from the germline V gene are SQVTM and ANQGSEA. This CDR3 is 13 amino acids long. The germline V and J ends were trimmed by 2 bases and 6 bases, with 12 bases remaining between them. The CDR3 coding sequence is TGCAGCGTTGAACCATCTGGAGGGGATACGCAGTATTTT. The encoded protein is CSVEPSGGDTQYF.

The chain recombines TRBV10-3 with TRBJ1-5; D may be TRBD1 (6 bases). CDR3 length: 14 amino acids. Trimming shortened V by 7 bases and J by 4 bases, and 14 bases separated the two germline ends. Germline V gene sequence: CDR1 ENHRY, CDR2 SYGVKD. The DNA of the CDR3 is TGTGCCATCAAGACAGGCCAGAGTAATCAGCCCCAGCATTTT. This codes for CAIKTGQSNQPQHF.

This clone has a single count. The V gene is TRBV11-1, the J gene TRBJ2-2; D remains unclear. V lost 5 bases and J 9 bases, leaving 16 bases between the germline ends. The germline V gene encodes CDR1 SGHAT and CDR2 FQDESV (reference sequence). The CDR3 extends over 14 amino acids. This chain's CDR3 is CASSIGPLPRELFF. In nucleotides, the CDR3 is TGTGCCAGCAGCATAGGGCCTCTTCCCCGGGAGCTGTTTTTT. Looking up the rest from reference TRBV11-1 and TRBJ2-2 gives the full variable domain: EAEVAQSPRYKITEKSQAVAFWCDPISGHATLYWYRQILGQGPELLVQFQDESVVDDSQLPKDRFSAERLKGVDSTLKIQPAELGDSAMYLCASSIGPLPRELFFGEGSRLTVL.

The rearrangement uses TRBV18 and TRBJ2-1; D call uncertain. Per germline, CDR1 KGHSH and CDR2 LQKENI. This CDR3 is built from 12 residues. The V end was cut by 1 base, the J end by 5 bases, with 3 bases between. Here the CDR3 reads CASSPLNNEQFF. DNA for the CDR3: TGTGCCAGCTCACCACTGAACAATGAGCAGTTCTTC. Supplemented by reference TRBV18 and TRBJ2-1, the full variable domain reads NAGVMQNPRHLVRRRGQEARLRCSPMKGHSHVYWYRQLPEEGLKFMVYLQKENIIDESGMPKERFSAEFPKEGPSILRIQQVVRGDSAAYFCASSPLNNEQFFGPGTRLTVL.

The CDR3 reads CASTMRGQSNEQFF. The CDR3 bases are TGTGCCAGCACCATGCGTGGGCAGTCCAATGAGCAGTTCTTC. The rearrangement uses TRBV2 and TRBJ2-1; D uncertain. The CDR3 has 14 residues. Germline V lookup: CDR1 SNHLY, CDR2 FYNNEI. Trimming took off 7 bases at V and 6 bases at J, with 16 bases between the two ends.

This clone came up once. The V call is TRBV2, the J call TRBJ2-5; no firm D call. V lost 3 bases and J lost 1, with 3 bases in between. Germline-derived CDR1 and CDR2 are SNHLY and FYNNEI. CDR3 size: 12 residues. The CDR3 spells CASSDPQETQYF. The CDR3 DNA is TGTGCCAGCAGTGACCCCCAAGAGACCCAGTACTTC.

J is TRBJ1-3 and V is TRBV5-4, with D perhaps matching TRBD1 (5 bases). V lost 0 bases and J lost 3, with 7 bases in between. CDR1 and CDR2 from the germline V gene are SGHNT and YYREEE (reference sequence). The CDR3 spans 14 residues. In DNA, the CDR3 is TGTGCCAGCAGCTTGGTGGGGGATGGAAACACCATATATTTT. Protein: CASSLVGDGNTIYF. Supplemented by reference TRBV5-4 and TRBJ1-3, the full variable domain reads ETGVTQSPTHLIKTRGQQVTLRCSSQSGHNTVSWYQQALGQGPQFIFQYYREEENGRGNFPPRFSGLQFPNYSSELNVNALELDDSALYLCASSLVGDGNTIYFGEGSWLTVV.